These 5 T cell receptor beta chains were sequenced from one sample in a study of blood T cell repertoires in COVID-19. Profiled with immunoSEQ multiplex PCR; TCRdb holds only in-frame clones, not every one. The profile shows about 31,000 clones, around 90% of them singletons. Input material: peripheral blood. The receptors were gathered from a man aged 55 to 69 with COVID-19, enrolled during active disease.

The rearrangement uses TRBV11-2 and TRBJ2-1; D is perhaps TRBD1 (5 bases). Germline V gene lookup returns CDR1 SGHAT and CDR2 FQNNGV. V lost 5 bases and J lost 3, with 23 bases in between. This CDR3 comprises 18 residues. The CDR3 bases are TGTGCCAGCAGCCCCCCCAGGGCCCTTCGGATGAGCTACAATGAGCAGTTCTTC. This codes for CASSPPRALRMSYNEQFF.

This rearrangement joins TRBV12-5 to TRBJ2-1; perhaps TRBD1 as D (6 bases). This CDR3 spans 15 amino acids. V dropped 0 bases and J dropped 4 bases, with 10 bases sitting between them. In germline, CDR1 is LGHNT, CDR2 FRNRAP. For the CDR3, the DNA is TGTGCTAGTGGTTTGGTACCGAGGGGGTACAATGAGCAGTTCTTC. It yields the protein CASGLVPRGYNEQFF.

The chain combines TRBV10-3 with TRBJ1-2, with D possibly TRBD1 on 6 matching bases. The germline gives CDR1 ENHRY, CDR2 SYGVKD. The CDR3 has 15 amino acids. Deletions cut 3 bases from V and 4 bases from J, with 15 bases between. The CDR3 DNA follows: TGTGCCATCAGTGAAATGGGGGCCCCACCCTATGGCTACACCTTC. Its translation is CAISEMGAPPYGYTF.

The V gene is TRBV7-9, the J gene TRBJ2-7, with 11 bases matching TRBD1. CDR3 size: 14 residues. V gave up 5 bases and J gave up 5 bases; unmatched junction bases: 5. Germline V gene data show CDR1 as SEHNR and CDR2 as FQNEAQ (reference sequence). The CDR3 region is CASSPWTGGNEQYF. CDR3 DNA sequence: TGTGCCAGCAGCCCCTGGACAGGGGGCAACGAGCAGTACTTC.

J is TRBJ1-1 and V is TRBV6-5; 7 bases match TRBD1. Germline CDR1 is MNHEY and CDR2 is SVGAGI. With 0 bases clipped from V and 1 base from J, the junction kept 5 bases outside the gene matches. The CDR3 is 16 amino acids. The CDR3 loop reads CASSYSTGRGNTEAFF. CDR3 nucleotides: TGTGCCAGCAGTTACTCGACAGGGCGAGGGAACACTGAAGCTTTCTTT.